The 21 T cell receptor beta chains below were found in one sample sequenced in a study of T cells in Graves' hyperthyroidism and ophthalmopathy. TCR beta CDR3 regions were amplified from RNA. In the first-round RT-PCR of the TCR CDR3, the HTBI primer set was used. TCRdb analysed the multiplex PCR reads with MiXCR anew, one entry per CDR3 protein. Among hundreds of thousands of distinct CDR3 sequences, just under 20% were seen once, and the ten largest hold less than 55%. The specimen sequenced was blood. The receptor set was obtained from a middle-aged man with Graves' ophthalmopathy.

This clonotype was picked up a small number of times. V usage is TRBV19 and J usage is TRBJ1-1; 7 positions match TRBD1. CDR1 LNHDA and CDR2 SQIVND come from the germline V gene (reference sequence). This CDR3 region has 15 residues. V lost 4 bases and J lost 1; bases outside the gene matches: 6. The CDR3 sequence is CASSRRQGPNTEAFF. As DNA, the CDR3 is TGTGCCAGTAGTAGAAGACAGGGCCCGAACACTGAAGCTTTCTTT.

This clonotype was recorded a few times. The chain links TRBV29-1 to TRBJ2-3; D ambiguous. The V end was cut by 3 bases, the J end by 2 bases, with 6 bases between. The CDR3 spans 12 residues. CDR1 SQVTM and CDR2 ANQGSEA come from the germline V gene. CDR3 protein: CSVDGFTDTQYF. CDR3 sequence (DNA): TGCAGCGTTGATGGGTTCACAGATACGCAGTATTTT.

This clonotype was counted many times. The J gene is TRBJ1-2, the V gene TRBV5-1; 8 nucleotides line up with TRBD1. With V trimmed by 0 bases and J by 6 bases, 7 bases remained unmatched. Germline V gene sequence: CDR1 SGHRS, CDR2 YFSETQ. The CDR3 loop spans 15 amino acids. CDR3 bases: TGCGCCAGCAGCTTGGCCGGGCAGGGGGCTGATGGCTACACCTTC. Translating it yields CASSLAGQGADGYTF.

Many counts were recorded for this clonotype. The chain couples TRBV7-2 to TRBJ2-5, with D tentatively TRBD2 (5 bases). V was trimmed by 1 base and J by 7 bases, leaving 13 bases between them. The CDR3 is 14 amino acids. CDR1 SGHTA and CDR2 FQGNSA come from the germline V gene. CDR3 sequence reads: CASSLEAELGTQYF. The CDR3 bases are TGTGCCAGCAGCTTAGAAGCGGAGCTGGGGACCCAGTACTTC.

This clonotype was recorded a few times. In DNA, the CDR3 is TGCAGTGCTAGAGGAAGGGCCGGGGAGCTGTTTTTT. Translation: CSARGRAGELFF. The gene calls are TRBV20-1 and TRBJ2-2, with D hard to call. The V end lost 1 base, the J end lost 6 bases, and 6 bases lay between the germline ends. CDR3 length equals 12 residues. Per the germline V gene, CDR1 is DFQATT and CDR2 is SNEGSKA (reference sequence).

For this clonotype: A single base separates this from a much larger clone, so it may be a read error. This rearrangement joins TRBV27 to TRBJ2-1; 9 nucleotides match TRBD1. V shed 8 bases, J shed 4 bases, and the junction held 9 bases outside the gene matches. CDR1 MNHEY and CDR2 SMNVEV come from the germline V gene (reference sequence). The CDR3 is 15 amino acids. The CDR3 spells CASGYDRGYYNEQFF. Written as DNA, the CDR3 is TGTGCCAGCGGTTACGACAGGGGGTATTACAATGAGCAGTTCTTC.

This clonotype was observed a few times. J is TRBJ2-5 and V is TRBV20-1, with TRBD1 matching 9 bases. Trimming at V came to 7 bases and at J to 3 bases, leaving 0 bases not matched to a gene. The CDR3 length is 11 residues. CDR1 is DFQATT, CDR2 SNEGSKA, per germline (reference sequence). The CDR3 DNA follows: TGCAGTGGGGACAGGGAAGAGACCCAGTACTTC. Translation: CSGDREETQYF.

Note on this clonotype: Being one base from a much bigger clone, this may be a read error. This chain uses TRBV27 with TRBJ2-3; D gene unclear. The CDR3 covers 13 residues. Germline CDR1 MNHEY, CDR2 SMNVEV (reference sequence). The CDR3: CASSSPITDTQCF. The CDR3 nucleotides read TGTGCCAGCAGTTCCCCCATCACAGATACGCAGTGTTTT.

The chain carries TRBV7-9 and TRBJ1-1, with D perhaps TRBD1 (6 bases). This CDR3 comprises 14 residues. V gave up 5 bases and J gave up 2 bases, with 12 bases separating them. Germline V CDR1 and CDR2: SEHNR, FQNEAQ (reference sequence). CDR3 nucleotides: TGTGCCAGCAGCGGTTCGGGACACAACACTGAAGCTTTCTTT. This encodes CASSGSGHNTEAFF. The whole variable domain, remainder taken from reference TRBV7-9 and TRBJ1-1, is DTGVSQNPRHKITKRGQNVTFRCDPISEHNRLYWYRQTLGQGPEFLTYFQNEAQLEKSRLLSDRFSAERPKGSFSTLEIQRTEQGDSAMYLCASSGSGHNTEAFFGQGTRLTVV.

This clonotype was observed a handful of times. J is TRBJ1-1 and V is TRBV4-1; D gene ambiguous. Trimming took off 1 base at V and 11 bases at J, with 14 bases between the two ends. The CDR3 has 13 amino acids. The germline V gene has CDR1 MGHRA and CDR2 YSYEKL. The CDR3 reads CASSQGEGFGAFF. The CDR3 region has the DNA TGCGCCAGCAGCCAAGGTGAAGGGTTTGGGGCTTTCTTT.

A few counts support this clonotype. The V call is TRBV18, the J call TRBJ2-7, with 7 bases that match TRBD2. V lost 3 bases to trimming and J lost 5 bases; unmatched junction nucleotides: 7. The length of the CDR3 is 14 residues. Germline V gene sequence: CDR1 KGHSH, CDR2 LQKENI. The CDR3 nucleotides read TGTGCCAGCTCACCCGGGACTACCGTAGACGAGCAGTACTTC. Protein sequence: CASSPGTTVDEQYF.

This clonotype was counted many times. The J gene is TRBJ2-7, the V gene TRBV28; D is unclear. The CDR3 has 13 residues. CDR1 and CDR2 from the germline V gene are MDHEN and SYDVKM. The V end lost 3 bases, the J end lost 0 bases, and 6 bases lay between the germline ends. The CDR3 DNA reads as TGTGCCAGCAGTTTTTCCCTCTCCTACGAGCAGTACTTC. This encodes CASSFSLSYEQYF.

This clonotype came up a few times. V gene TRBV30 combines with J gene TRBJ1-2; 9 positions match TRBD1. This CDR3 is built from 12 residues. CDR1 GTSNPN and CDR2 SVGIG come from the germline V gene (reference sequence). V was pared by 7 bases and J by 3 bases, with 3 bases of the junction left unmatched. The CDR3 loop is CASGQGYYGYTF. DNA of the CDR3: TGTGCCTCGGGACAGGGTTACTATGGCTACACCTTC.

The chain couples TRBV7-2 to TRBJ2-7; D not certain. The CDR3 covers 14 residues. V was clipped by 1 base and J by 4 bases, with 11 bases between them. Germline-derived CDR1 and CDR2 are SGHTA and FQGNSA. The CDR3 protein is CASSLELWGYEQYF. DNA of the CDR3: TGTGCCAGCAGCTTAGAGTTGTGGGGATACGAGCAGTACTTC.

This clonotype showed up many times. This chain uses TRBV6-2 or TRBV6-3 with TRBJ2-7; TRBD1 matches at 8 bases. The germline CDR1 and CDR2 sequences are MNHEY and SVGEGT. The CDR3 loop spans 17 amino acids. J gave up 3 bases and V 2 bases, and 12 bases lay outside the gene matches. CDR3 DNA: TGTGCCAGCAGTTACGGGAGGATTGGACAGGGCTTCTACGAGCAGTACTTC. Translating gives CASSYGRIGQGFYEQYF.

The chain carries TRBV12-3 or TRBV12-4 and TRBJ2-3; D might be TRBD1 or TRBD2, each matching 6 bases. The CDR3 consists of 16 residues. The V and J ends lost 2 bases and 0 bases respectively, with 12 bases between them. CDR3 sequence reads: CASSLNGGPSTDTQYF. The CDR3, as DNA: TGTGCCAGCAGTTTAAACGGGGGCCCTAGCACAGATACGCAGTATTTT.

The V gene is TRBV2, the J gene TRBJ1-1; 11 positions match TRBD1. Germline CDR1 and CDR2: SNHLY and FYNNEI. With 4 bases clipped from V and 6 bases from J, the junction kept 4 bases outside the gene matches. This CDR3 comprises 14 residues. The CDR3 region is CASSVLGQGAEAFF. CDR3 sequence (DNA): TGTGCCAGCAGTGTGCTGGGACAGGGGGCTGAAGCTTTCTTT.

This chain uses TRBV5-1 with TRBJ2-1; D may be TRBD2 (5 bases). Per the germline V gene, CDR1 is SGHRS and CDR2 is YFSETQ. This CDR3 has 16 residues. Between the trimmed V and J ends, which lost 1 base and 2 bases, there was a span of 13 bases. The CDR3 loop reads CASSLIGGLTYNEQFF. CDR3 DNA: TGCGCCAGCAGCTTGATTGGAGGTTTGACCTACAATGAGCAGTTCTTC.

The chain is built from TRBV6-1 and TRBJ1-2; D might be TRBD1 (5 bases). V lost 4 bases and J 5 bases, leaving 20 bases between the germline ends. CDR3 length equals 16 residues. The germline gives CDR1 MNHNS, CDR2 SASEGT. The CDR3 DNA reads TGTGCCAGCAGTGTCACGAACTACCTTCAGGGTTATGGCTACACCTTC. Translation: CASSVTNYLQGYGYTF.

This clonotype was recorded a few times. The chain is built from TRBV11-1 and TRBJ2-5, with 8 bases fitting TRBD1. CDR1 is SGHAT and CDR2 is FQDESV in the germline V gene (reference sequence). Trimming took 2 bases from V and 3 from J; bases not matched to a gene: 2. CDR3 size: 14 residues. CDR3 residues: CASSLSTGEETQYF. In DNA, the CDR3 is TGTGCCAGCAGCTTATCGACAGGGGAAGAGACCCAGTACTTC.

This clonotype was counted only a few times. V gene TRBV19 combines with J gene TRBJ2-1; no firm D call. The CDR3 is 15 residues long. Germline V gene sequence: CDR1 LNHDA, CDR2 SQIVND (reference sequence). Trimming removed 5 bases at V and 0 bases at J, with 11 bases between. As DNA, the CDR3 is TGTGCCAGTAGTGCTCCATTTCTCTCCTACAATGAGCAGTTCTTC. This gives the protein CASSAPFLSYNEQFF.